Listed here is a single T cell receptor beta chain. The ends were cut back, 5 bases at V and 5 bases at J, with 15 bases in the middle. This CDR3 has 13 residues. CDR1 is SQVTM and CDR2 is ANQGSEA in the germline V gene. This sample was taken from a study of blood T cell repertoires in COVID-19. In the original processing: Reference gene primer amplification gave nucleated cell count estimates. Assay: immunoSEQ multiplex PCR; the TCRdb copy retains only in-frame clones and omits some. V, J and clone size derive from that table, while D and trimming were established from the DNA sequence. The sample yields around 620,000 clones, about 87% seen once.

The genes are TRBV29-1 and TRBJ1-2; tentatively, D is TRBD1 (6 bases). The specimen was peripheral blood. The TCR comes from a woman aged 18 to 35 with acute or convalescent COVID-19. The CDR3, as DNA: TGCAGCGTTTCAACTTCGGGGACATATGGCTACACCTTC. This codes for CSVSTSGTYGYTF.